The 24 T cell receptor beta chains below all came from one sample that was sequenced in a study of blood T cell repertoires in COVID-19. TCRdb keeps only in-frame clones here, not all; method: immunoSEQ multiplex PCR. This table has roughly 130,000 clones, 65% to 85% appearing once. Sequencing input: peripheral blood. The receptor source for this set is a man between 65 and 85 years old with acute or convalescent COVID-19.

The rearrangement links TRBV2 to TRBJ2-6, with D hard to call. CDR1 is SNHLY and CDR2 is FYNNEI in the germline V gene. Deletions cut 5 bases from V and 1 base from J, with 15 bases between. This CDR3 is built from 17 residues. This CDR3 reads CASSWNSFSSGANVLTF. The CDR3 coding sequence is TGTGCCAGCAGTTGGAACAGTTTTAGTTCTGGGGCCAACGTCCTGACTTTC.

This clone was seen only once. The rearrangement joins TRBV6-5 to TRBJ2-7, with D perhaps TRBD1 (5 bases). The CDR3 is 12 residues long. The V end lost 5 bases, the J end lost 3 bases, and 8 bases lay between the germline ends. Germline CDR1 reads MNHEY; CDR2 reads SVGAGI. This CDR3 reads CASSRDSYEQYF. DNA of the CDR3: TGTGCCAGCAGTCGAGACAGCTACGAGCAGTACTTC.

The gene calls are TRBV18 and TRBJ2-5; the D is unclear. Trimming left V 6 bases short and J 1 base short, with 6 bases between. CDR1 KGHSH and CDR2 LQKENI come from the germline V gene. The CDR3 is 12 amino acids. As DNA, the CDR3 is TGTGCCAGCTCGCGCCCCCAAGAGACCCAGTACTTC. It encodes CASSRPQETQYF. The whole variable domain, filled in from reference TRBV18 and TRBJ2-5, reads NAGVMQNPRHLVRRRGQEARLRCSPMKGHSHVYWYRQLPEEGLKFMVYLQKENIIDESGMPKERFSAEFPKEGPSILRIQQVVRGDSAAYFCASSRPQETQYFGPGTRLLVL.

V and J are TRBV7-5 and TRBJ2-5; TRBD2 reflects the table's D call only, with no check against the DNA. TRBV7-5 is reported as a pseudogene. This CDR3 spans 15 amino acids. In nucleotides, the CDR3 is TGTGCCAGAAGCCTTCCAGGACTAGCGGGGCAGACCCAGTACTTC. Translated: CARSLPGLAGQTQYF.

The chain is built from TRBV9 and TRBJ1-6; 7 positions agree with TRBD1. J lost 6 bases, V lost 0 bases, and 3 bases had no gene match. Germline assignment: CDR1 SGDLS and CDR2 YYNGEE. The CDR3 is made up of 15 amino acids. CDR3 nucleotides: TGTGCCAGCAGCGTAGGTAGGGGGCTTAATTCACCCCTCCACTTT. Encoded protein: CASSVGRGLNSPLHF. Supplemented by reference TRBV9 and TRBJ1-6, the full variable domain reads DSGVTQTPKHLITATGQRVTLRCSPRSGDLSVYWYQQSLDQGLQFLIQYYNGEERAKGNILERFSAQQFPDLHSELNLSSLELGDSALYFCASSVGRGLNSPLHFGNGTRLTVT.

The chain is built from TRBV5-6 and TRBJ1-6; 7 nucleotides line up with TRBD1. V was pared by 1 base and J by 0 bases, with 4 bases of the junction left unmatched. The CDR3 covers 17 residues. Germline V gene lookup returns CDR1 SGHDT and CDR2 YYEEEE. CDR3 nucleotides: TGTGCCAGCAGCTTGTCGACAGGGAGCTCCTATAATTCACCCCTCCACTTT. Its protein is CASSLSTGSSYNSPLHF.

This clone was seen only once. The chain carries TRBV5-1 and TRBJ1-1; D possibly corresponds to TRBD1 (5 bases). The CDR3 contains 14 residues. Germline values: CDR1 SGHRS, CDR2 YFSETQ. The V end lost 3 bases, the J end lost 1 base, and 10 bases lay between the germline ends. CDR3 protein: CASSSSQGNTEAFF. CDR3 nucleotides: TGCGCCAGCAGCTCTTCTCAGGGGAACACTGAAGCTTTCTTT. Full variable domain (outside the CDR3, taken from reference TRBV5-1 and TRBJ1-1): KAGVTQTPRYLIKTRGQQVTLSCSPISGHRSVSWYQQTPGQGLQFLFEYFSETQRNKGNFPGRFSGRQFSNSRSEMNVSTLELGDSALYLCASSSSQGNTEAFFGQGTRLTVV.

The chain carries TRBV18 and TRBJ1-1; D unclear. Germline CDR1 is KGHSH and CDR2 is LQKENI. V lost 2 bases, J lost 4 bases, and 14 bases lay in between. This CDR3 contains 15 residues. CDR3 sequence reads: CASSPVSVAGTEAFF. CDR3 DNA: TGTGCCAGCTCACCAGTCTCGGTTGCCGGCACTGAAGCTTTCTTT.

V and J are TRBV5-1 and TRBJ2-1; D not certain. Germline CDR1 is SGHRS and CDR2 is YFSETQ. V lost 4 bases and J lost 0, with 11 bases in between. This CDR3 spans 15 amino acids. CDR3 bases: TGCGCCAGCAGCCCTGGTCTAAGCTCCTACAATGAGCAGTTCTTC. Residues: CASSPGLSSYNEQFF.

This chain joins TRBV5-4 and TRBJ2-3, with TRBD1 identical over 10 bases. The CDR3 has 16 residues. The J segment lost 5 bases and the V segment lost 3 bases, leaving 9 bases of the junction unmatched. Germline V gene lookup returns CDR1 SGHNT and CDR2 YYREEE (reference sequence). The chain's CDR3 is CASSSLDRGLIDTQYF. The CDR3 nucleotides are TGTGCCAGCAGCTCACTAGACAGGGGGCTAATAGATACGCAGTATTTT.

This chain connects TRBV2 to TRBJ1-5; D gene ambiguous. V dropped 9 bases and J dropped 0 bases, with 6 bases sitting between them. The length of the CDR3 is 12 residues. Germline CDR1 reads SNHLY; CDR2 reads FYNNEI. The CDR3 protein is CASQNSNQPQHF. CDR3 sequence (DNA): TGTGCCAGTCAAAATAGCAATCAGCCCCAGCATTTT. Full variable domain (rest looked up from reference TRBV2 and TRBJ1-5): EPEVTQTPSHQVTQMGQEVILRCVPISNHLYFYWYRQILGQKVEFLVSFYNNEISEKSEIFDDQFSVERPDGSNFTLKIRSTKLEDSAMYFCASQNSNQPQHFGDGTRLSIL.

The V gene is TRBV24-1, the J gene TRBJ2-3, with a possible D match to TRBD2 (5 bases). The CDR3 covers 15 residues. From germline, CDR1 is KGHDR and CDR2 SFDVKD. Trimming shortened V by 4 bases and J by 3 bases, and 13 bases separated the two germline ends. In DNA, the CDR3 is TGTGCCACCAGTGACCGTAGAGAGGGAACAGATACGCAGTATTTT. Translated: CATSDRREGTDTQYF.

The rearrangement uses TRBV6-5 and TRBJ1-3, with D unresolved. Germline V lookup: CDR1 MNHEY, CDR2 SVGAGI. V was pared by 8 bases and J by 5 bases, with 7 bases between. The CDR3 has 11 amino acids. The CDR3 protein is CASGTRNTIYF. CDR3 sequence (DNA): TGTGCCAGCGGTACTAGAAACACCATATATTTT.

This clone was recorded only once. The rearrangement joins TRBV5-1 to TRBJ2-3; TRBD1 aligns across 8 bases. V was pared by 0 bases and J by 5 bases, with 5 bases of the junction left unmatched. The CDR3 sequence is 15 residues long. In germline, CDR1 is SGHRS, CDR2 YFSETQ. The CDR3 spells CASSLGQGAEDTQYF. CDR3 sequence (DNA): TGCGCCAGCAGCTTGGGGCAGGGGGCAGAAGATACGCAGTATTTT.

This rearrangement joins TRBV11-2 to TRBJ2-1, with TRBD2 matching 13 bases. Unmatched junction bases numbered 4, after V lost 5 bases and J lost 3 bases. This CDR3 has 16 residues. Germline CDR1 is SGHAT and CDR2 is FQNNGV. The CDR3 protein is CASSKWTSGGYNEQFF. The CDR3 coding sequence is TGTGCCAGCAGCAAGTGGACTAGCGGGGGCTACAATGAGCAGTTCTTC.

A few counts support this clone. V is TRBV19 and J is TRBJ2-7; D perhaps matches TRBD1 (6 bases). The CDR3 runs 13 residues. V lost 4 bases and J 3 bases, leaving 10 bases between the germline ends. CDR1 is LNHDA, CDR2 SQIVND, per germline (reference sequence). CDR3: CASSRVQGYEQYF. The CDR3 DNA reads TGTGCCAGTAGTAGGGTACAGGGCTACGAGCAGTACTTC.

CDR3 nucleotide sequence: TGTGCCAGCAGTCGGGACAGGGGACAGAACACTGAAGCTTTCTTT. This translates into CASSRDRGQNTEAFF. The chain joins TRBV6-6 to TRBJ1-1, with 10 nucleotides matching TRBD1. J was trimmed by 1 base and V by 5 bases; bases with no gene match: 4. There are 15 residues in the CDR3. Per germline, CDR1 MNHNY and CDR2 SVGAGI (reference sequence).

In its sample, this clone was seen a few times. The V gene is TRBV11-1, the J gene TRBJ2-5, with a weak D call TRBD2 (7 bases). Germline V CDR1 and CDR2: SGHAT, FQDESV (reference sequence). Trimming stripped 5 bases from V and 5 bases from J, with 21 bases between. The CDR3 length is 16 residues. In DNA, the CDR3 is TGTGCCAGCAGCCCAGGGAGGGGGGCCCCCGGGGAGACCCAGTACTTC. This codes for CASSPGRGAPGETQYF. Drawing the rest from reference TRBV11-1 and TRBJ2-5, the complete variable domain is EAEVAQSPRYKITEKSQAVAFWCDPISGHATLYWYRQILGQGPELLVQFQDESVVDDSQLPKDRFSAERLKGVDSTLKIQPAELGDSAMYLCASSPGRGAPGETQYFGPGTRLLVL.

The rearrangement uses TRBV10-2 and TRBJ1-4; TRBD1 is a possible D gene (6 bases). The V end was cut by 6 bases, the J end by 8 bases, with 13 bases between. Germline assignment: CDR1 WSHSY and CDR2 SAAADI. The CDR3 spans 13 residues. DNA for the CDR3: TGCGCCAGCAGACAGGGACGAGAGGAAAAACTGTTTTTT. Amino acid sequence: CASRQGREEKLFF.

J is TRBJ2-2 and V is TRBV5-5; TRBD1 aligns across 8 bases. V shed 4 bases and J 2 bases; nucleotides not matched to a gene: 10. The CDR3 loop spans 17 amino acids. Germline V CDR1 and CDR2: SGHKS, YYEKEE (reference sequence). The CDR3 DNA follows: TGTGCCAGCAGCAAAGGACAGGGTGGTCCCAACACCGGGGAGCTGTTTTTT. Its protein product is CASSKGQGGPNTGELFF.

The table lists this clone with a few counts. As DNA, the CDR3 is TGTGCCGTTAGGCTGGGACAGAACACAGATACGCAGTATTTT. Its translation is CAVRLGQNTDTQYF. The chain has TRBV6-5 and TRBJ2-3; 7 nucleotides agree with TRBD1. Germline V gene lookup returns CDR1 MNHEY and CDR2 SVGAGI. V shed 11 bases and J 2 bases; nucleotides not matched to a gene: 10. The CDR3 consists of 14 residues.

The V and J genes are TRBV10-3 and TRBJ2-7; perhaps TRBD1 as D (5 bases). V lost 4 bases and J lost 13, with 17 bases in between. This CDR3 has 12 residues. The germline CDR1 and CDR2 sequences are ENHRY and SYGVKD. The CDR3 sequence: CAISVGQSTRYF. CDR3 DNA sequence: TGTGCCATCAGTGTGGGGCAGTCAACACGATACTTC.

This clone was recorded only once. V usage is TRBV7-8 and J usage is TRBJ1-1, with TRBD1 as a possible D gene (5 bases). V lost 2 bases and J lost 7, with 14 bases in between. The germline V gene has CDR1 SGHVS and CDR2 FQNEAQ. The CDR3 runs to 14 residues. The CDR3 here is CASSLMGQGIEAFF. DNA of the CDR3: TGTGCCAGCAGCTTAATGGGGCAGGGCATTGAAGCTTTCTTT.

The chain employs TRBV6-5 and TRBJ1-6, with 11 bases lining up with TRBD1. Germline CDR1 reads MNHEY; CDR2 reads SVGAGI. V lost 7 bases and J lost 10; bases outside the gene matches: 9. CDR3 length: 15 residues. The CDR3 DNA reads as TGTGCCAGCATCTTCGGCGGGACAGGGGGATCACCCCTCCACTTT. Protein product: CASIFGGTGGSPLHF.